The 28 T cell receptor beta chains below all came from one sample that was sequenced in a study of shared clonotypes between healthy human individuals. Profiled with immunoSEQ multiplex PCR; TCRdb holds only in-frame clones, not every one. This table has roughly 1.5 million clones, 95% to 99% appearing once. Sequenced input: naive CD4+ T cells sorted from blood. Subset described: CD45RA+ positively selected. The source of these receptors is a man under 40 in good health.

V usage is TRBV7-6 and J usage is TRBJ2-1; 8 nucleotides align to TRBD1. The CDR3 runs 18 residues. In germline, CDR1 is SGHVS, CDR2 FNYEAQ. The V and J ends lost 3 bases and 7 bases, in that order; junction bases with no gene match: 17. The CDR3 protein is CASSFQIGGRGLKNEQFF. CDR3 in DNA: TGTGCCAGCAGCTTTCAGATTGGTGGCAGGGGGCTGAAAAATGAGCAGTTCTTC.

The chain recombines TRBV7-8 with TRBJ2-3; perhaps TRBD2 as D (5 bases). V was clipped by 2 bases and J by 1 base, with 19 bases between them. The length of the CDR3 is 18 residues. Germline CDR1 SGHVS, CDR2 FQNEAQ. The CDR3 coding sequence is TGTGCCAGCAGCTTAAGCTCAGGTCGGGGTTTGGGCACAGATACGCAGTATTTT. Its protein product is CASSLSSGRGLGTDTQYF.

The gene calls are TRBV6-5 and TRBJ2-1; D uncertain. V lost 4 bases to trimming and J lost 6 bases, with 7 bases between them. The CDR3 loop spans 12 amino acids. The germline V gene encodes CDR1 MNHEY and CDR2 SVGAGI. CDR3 loop: CASSSKVNEQFF. The CDR3 DNA is TGTGCCAGCAGTTCGAAGGTCAATGAGCAGTTCTTC.

The chain combines TRBV18 with TRBJ2-3; D perhaps matches TRBD2 (5 bases). Looked up from germline, CDR1 is KGHSH and CDR2 is LQKENI. V was trimmed by 3 bases and J by 11 bases, leaving 18 bases between them. CDR3 length equals 14 residues. This CDR3 is CASSPTHAGIEQYF. The CDR3 DNA sequence: TGTGCCAGCTCACCCACACACGCCGGGATCGAGCAGTATTTT.

The V and J genes are TRBV6-5 and TRBJ2-1; D is undetermined. This CDR3 contains 14 residues. V was pared by 2 bases and J by 5 bases, with 10 bases between. Per germline, CDR1 MNHEY and CDR2 SVGAGI. CDR3 bases: TGTGCCAGCAGTTACAGCCATCTAAACAATGAGCAGTTCTTC. This sequence encodes CASSYSHLNNEQFF.

The chain has TRBV18 and TRBJ1-1; tentative D call: TRBD1 (6 bases). V lost 4 bases to trimming and J lost 1 base, with 13 bases between them. The CDR3 runs to 15 residues. From germline, CDR1 is KGHSH and CDR2 LQKENI. In DNA, the CDR3 is TGTGCCAGCTCACTTAGGGGACAACAGAACACTGAAGCTTTCTTT. This codes for CASSLRGQQNTEAFF.

J is TRBJ2-7 and V is TRBV2; the D is unclear. CDR3 size: 12 residues. Trimming took 6 bases from V and 6 from J, leaving 12 bases between them. Germline CDR1 SNHLY, CDR2 FYNNEI. Here the CDR3 reads CASRGLVGEQYF. The DNA for the CDR3 is TGTGCCAGCAGAGGGTTAGTGGGCGAGCAGTACTTC.

This chain joins TRBV6-5 and TRBJ2-7; D call uncertain. The germline V and J ends were trimmed by 1 base and 0 bases, with 10 bases remaining between them. Germline loops: CDR1 MNHEY, CDR2 SVGAGI. CDR3 length equals 15 residues. DNA for the CDR3: TGTGCCAGCAGTTACTTGACGGAGTCCTCCTACGAGCAGTACTTC. It translates to CASSYLTESSYEQYF.

J is TRBJ2-3 and V is TRBV25-1, with 7 bases identical to TRBD2. Germline values: CDR1 MGHDK, CDR2 SYGVNS. This CDR3 has 14 amino acids. V dropped 9 bases and J dropped 1; count of bases not matched to a gene: 7. This CDR3 reads CASSRDYGTDTQYF. The CDR3 DNA sequence: TGTGCCAGTTCCCGGGACTATGGCACAGATACGCAGTATTTT. Complete variable domain (other parts from reference TRBV25-1 and TRBJ2-3): EADIYQTPRYLVIGTGKKITLECSQTMGHDKMYWYQQDPGMELHLIHYSYGVNSTEKGDLSSESTVSRIRTEHFPLTLESARPSHTSQYLCASSRDYGTDTQYFGPGTRLTVL.

The chain is built from TRBV29-1 and TRBJ1-1; 9 bases line up with TRBD1. V lost 5 bases and J lost 4; bases outside the gene matches: 11. Per germline, CDR1 SQVTM and CDR2 ANQGSEA. There are 15 residues in the CDR3. In nucleotides, the CDR3 is TGCAGCGTTAACTACAGGGGGCGCGTCGGCACTGAAGCTTTCTTT. Translated: CSVNYRGRVGTEAFF.

This chain uses TRBV15 with TRBJ2-3, with TRBD2 as a possible D gene (5 bases). The V end lost 1 base, the J end lost 0 bases, and 14 bases lay between the germline ends. The CDR3 has 17 residues. The germline V gene encodes CDR1 LNHNV and CDR2 YYDKDF (reference sequence). Written as DNA, the CDR3 is TGTGCCACCAGCAGAGCTGCGCGGGTCGATAGCACAGATACGCAGTATTTT. Its protein product is CATSRAARVDSTDTQYF.

The chain combines TRBV9 with TRBJ1-3; D not certain. This CDR3 region has 16 residues. Germline lookup yields CDR1 SGDLS and CDR2 YYNGEE. V gave up 3 bases and J gave up 4 bases, with 17 bases separating them. The CDR3 protein is CASSAYRSPGGNTIYF. CDR3 in DNA: TGTGCCAGCAGCGCCTACAGATCCCCCGGGGGAAACACCATATATTTT.

CDR3 residues: CASSALTDTQYF. DNA of the CDR3: TGTGCCAGCAGTGCCCTCACAGATACGCAGTATTTT. The V call is TRBV28, the J call TRBJ2-3, with unresolved D. Germline values: CDR1 MDHEN, CDR2 SYDVKM. The CDR3 is 12 residues long. V lost 5 bases and J lost 2, with 5 bases in between.

J is TRBJ1-5 and V is TRBV28; no clear D gene. The CDR3 totals 15 residues. From germline, CDR1 is MDHEN and CDR2 SYDVKM. V lost 6 bases and J lost 2, with 14 bases in between. The CDR3 DNA reads as TGTGCCAGCAGGCTCGCCTTAGGCGGCAATCAGCCCCAGCATTTT. Protein sequence: CASRLALGGNQPQHF. The entire variable domain, with the rest obtained from reference TRBV28 and TRBJ1-5, is as follows: DVKVTQSSRYLVKRTGEKVFLECVQDMDHENMFWYRQDPGLGLRLIYFSYDVKMKEKGDIPEGYSVSREKKERFSLILESASTNQTSMYLCASRLALGGNQPQHFGDGTRLSIL.

The J gene is TRBJ2-1, the V gene TRBV6-5; 11 positions match TRBD2. Trimming removed 2 bases from V and 7 bases from J; junction bases left unmatched: 4. This CDR3 contains 15 residues. Germline-derived CDR1 and CDR2 are MNHEY and SVGAGI. CDR3 protein: CASSYVLAGGNEQFF. The CDR3 bases are TGTGCCAGCAGTTACGTATTAGCGGGAGGGAATGAGCAGTTCTTC.

With regard to this clone: Other DNA sequences in this sample translate to the same CDR3. V usage is TRBV28 and J usage is TRBJ2-1, with 8 bases aligning to TRBD2. CDR3 length: 14 residues. Looked up from germline, CDR1 is MDHEN and CDR2 is SYDVKM. Germline trimming cut 2 bases from V and 6 bases from J; bases unmatched to any gene: 3. The chain's CDR3 is CASSLAGGPNEQFF. The CDR3 DNA reads TGTGCCAGCAGTTTAGCGGGAGGACCCAATGAGCAGTTCTTC.

The V call is TRBV12-5, the J call TRBJ2-1, with 7 positions matching TRBD2. Germline V gene sequence: CDR1 LGHNT, CDR2 FRNRAP. This CDR3 spans 14 amino acids. The J segment lost 2 bases and the V segment lost 6 bases, leaving 4 bases of the junction unmatched. CDR3 residues: CASGESGTYNEQFF. CDR3 coding DNA: TGTGCTAGTGGGGAAAGCGGGACCTACAATGAGCAGTTCTTC.

V usage is TRBV5-1 and J usage is TRBJ2-3, with D perhaps assigned TRBD1 or TRBD2 (5 bases each). This CDR3 spans 17 amino acids. V was clipped by 0 bases and J by 4 bases, with 18 bases between them. Germline V gene sequence: CDR1 SGHRS, CDR2 YFSETQ. For the CDR3, the DNA is TGCGCCAGCAGCTTGGACTTTGGGGGAGCGCAGGCAGATACGCAGTATTTT. It translates to CASSLDFGGAQADTQYF. Using reference TRBV5-1 and TRBJ2-3 for the parts outside the CDR3, the full variable domain is KAGVTQTPRYLIKTRGQQVTLSCSPISGHRSVSWYQQTPGQGLQFLFEYFSETQRNKGNFPGRFSGRQFSNSRSEMNVSTLELGDSALYLCASSLDFGGAQADTQYFGPGTRLTVL.

The chain combines TRBV11-2 with TRBJ1-5, with D possibly matching TRBD1 (5 bases). The CDR3 runs 14 residues. Germline V lookup: CDR1 SGHAT, CDR2 FQNNGV. Trimming took 2 bases from V and 6 from J, leaving 11 bases between them. This CDR3 reads CASSLSTGRQPQHF. The CDR3, as DNA: TGTGCCAGCAGCTTAAGTACAGGTCGTCAGCCCCAGCATTTT.

The chain employs TRBV6-6 and TRBJ2-1, with 7 bases identical to TRBD2. With 4 bases clipped from V and 5 bases from J, the junction kept 8 bases outside the gene matches. The CDR3 contains 15 residues. The V gene's germline CDR1 is MNHNY and CDR2 SVGAGI (reference sequence). This CDR3 is CASSLTGTTNNEQFF. Here the CDR3 DNA reads TGTGCCAGCAGTTTAACGGGGACTACCAACAATGAGCAGTTCTTC.

The chain has TRBV6-5 and TRBJ2-2; 7 positions agree with TRBD1. Unmatched junction bases numbered 5, after V lost 6 bases and J lost 7 bases. Germline assignment: CDR1 MNHEY and CDR2 SVGAGI. CDR3 size: 13 residues. The CDR3 bases are TGTGCCAGCAGACGACAGGGTAACGGGGAGCTGTTTTTT. Its translation is CASRRQGNGELFF.

The chain combines TRBV28 with TRBJ1-5; D is unclear. CDR3 length equals 14 residues. V was cut by 2 bases and J by 5 bases, with 10 bases left in between. Germline lookup yields CDR1 MDHEN and CDR2 SYDVKM. CDR3 protein: CASSLNHGYQPQHF. CDR3 DNA sequence: TGTGCCAGCAGTTTAAATCACGGCTATCAGCCCCAGCATTTT.

V usage is TRBV5-1 and J usage is TRBJ1-1; unclear D gene. The CDR3 sequence is 13 residues long. Trimming took 4 bases from V and 6 from J, leaving 13 bases between them. Germline-derived CDR1 and CDR2 are SGHRS and YFSETQ. The CDR3: CASSPDPSAEAFF. In nucleotides, the CDR3 is TGCGCCAGCAGCCCGGACCCGAGCGCTGAAGCTTTCTTT.

The V call is TRBV9, the J call TRBJ2-4; D might be TRBD1 or TRBD2, each matching 6 bases. The CDR3 is 15 residues long. V lost 0 bases and J 2 bases, leaving 9 bases between the germline ends. Germline CDR1 is SGDLS and CDR2 is YYNGEE. The CDR3 loop reads CASSVAGGPKNIQYF. The CDR3 DNA reads as TGTGCCAGCAGCGTAGCTGGGGGGCCCAAAAACATTCAGTACTTC.

The chain couples TRBV6-6 to TRBJ2-7; 15 nucleotides align to TRBD2. Germline V gene lookup returns CDR1 MNHNY and CDR2 SVGAGI (reference sequence). This CDR3 is built from 16 residues. J lost 2 bases, V lost 6 bases, and 5 bases had no gene match. CDR3 DNA: TGTGCCAGCAGGTCCGGGACTAGCGGGAGGCCCTACGAGCAGTACTTC. It yields the protein CASRSGTSGRPYEQYF.

The chain has TRBV5-8 and TRBJ2-2; 9 bases align to TRBD2. Germline CDR1 is SGHTS and CDR2 is YDEGEE. CDR3 size: 17 residues. V gave up 2 bases and J gave up 6 bases; unmatched junction bases: 11. The CDR3 protein is CASSLPRGSGSSGELFF. The CDR3, as DNA: TGTGCCAGCAGCTTACCTCGCGGTAGCGGGAGTTCCGGGGAGCTGTTTTTT.

This chain joins TRBV28 and TRBJ2-7; D gene unclear. This CDR3 contains 11 residues. Per germline, CDR1 MDHEN and CDR2 SYDVKM. Trimming took 9 bases from V and 5 from J, leaving 11 bases between them. CDR3 in DNA: TGTGCCAGTAGTCTCCGAGACGAGCAGTACTTC. Amino acids: CASSLRDEQYF.

The chain uses TRBV6-6 and TRBJ1-1; TRBD1 agrees at 7 bases. From germline, CDR1 is MNHNY and CDR2 SVGAGI (reference sequence). Trimming removed 6 bases from V and 0 bases from J; junction bases left unmatched: 1. This CDR3 is built from 13 residues. This chain's CDR3 is CASRDRLNTEAFF. The DNA for the CDR3 is TGTGCCAGCAGGGACAGGCTGAACACTGAAGCTTTCTTT.